This record concerns one T cell receptor beta chain sequence. Its antigen is as yet unknown. The data were taken from a study of T cells after yellow fever vaccination. Findings and limits, study-wide: Overall, a small share of clonotypes was seen in both CD4 and CD8 compartments. Reappearance after the booster was observed for most primary-vaccination clones (about 97% CD4, approximately 90% CD8).

MiXCR, run by TCRdb on the 5' RACE reads, gives a single entry per CDR3 protein. The profile shows fewer than 400,000 distinct CDR3 sequences, about 10% of them singletons. V lost 5 bases to trimming and J lost 2 bases; unmatched junction nucleotides: 5. Germline V gene sequence: CDR1 SGHAT, CDR2 FQNNGV. This CDR3 region has 14 residues. The chain links TRBV11-2 to TRBJ2-7, with 8 bases that match TRBD1. The specimen was CD4+ T cells sorted from PBMCs, collected 45 days after the yellow fever booster vaccination. The clonotype was recovered from a man aged 18-30 years who received the YFV17D yellow fever vaccine. The CDR3 DNA reads TGTGCCAGCAGCCCCCTGACAGGGGCCTACGAGCAGTACTTC. It encodes CASSPLTGAYEQYF.